This is a list of T cell receptor beta chains from one sample in a study of T cells after yellow fever vaccination. TCRdb re-called the 5' RACE reads through MiXCR, storing one row per CDR3 protein. The sample shows hundreds of thousands of distinct CDR3 sequences, 10% to 15% of them seen only once. This specimen consisted of PBMCs, obtained on the day of the yellow fever booster vaccination. Receptors originate from a man aged 30 to 39 who received the YFV17D yellow fever vaccine. Each CDR3 is given with its conserved first and last residue. A D gene is named only where the DNA matches it firmly. Some rows have no size entry. The others give once, few or many, or a class for an expanded clone.

D gene | clone size | J gene | CDR3 length | V gene | CDR3 protein | CDR3 DNA
NA | NA | TRBJ2-3 | 15 | TRBV20-1 | CSAKVGTSGTDTQYF | TGCAGTGCTAAGGTCGGGACTTCAGGCACAGATACGCAGTATTTT
NA | NA | TRBJ1-6 | 14 | TRBV7-2 | CASSFNTVGSPLHF | TGTGCCAGCAGCTTCAACACGGTGGGTTCACCCCTCCACTTT
NA | NA | TRBJ1-5 | 13 | TRBV29-1 | CSASDNSNQPQHF | TGCAGCGCCTCGGACAATAGCAATCAGCCCCAGCATTTT
NA | few | TRBJ1-6 | 12 | TRBV7-8 | CASSLQNSPLHF | TGTGCCAGCAGCTTACAGAATTCACCCCTCCACTTT
TRBD2 | NA | TRBJ2-7 | 14 | TRBV20-1 | CSAREVLAGGEQYF | TGCAGTGCTAGAGAGGTTCTAGCGGGAGGCGAGCAGTACTTC
TRBD1 | few | TRBJ2-2 | 17 | TRBV28 | CASSSPRDRVDTGELFF | TGTGCCAGCAGTTCCCCCCGGGACAGGGTAGACACCGGGGAGCTGTTTTTT
NA | NA | TRBJ2-7 | 13 | TRBV3-1 | CASSGTLQEEQYF | TGTGCCAGCAGCGGGACTTTACAGGAGGAGCAGTACTTC
NA | NA | TRBJ2-7 | 13 | TRBV29-1 | CSVHLGRAWEQYF | TGCAGCGTTCACCTCGGAAGAGCGTGGGAGCAGTACTTC
NA | NA | TRBJ2-1 | 15 | TRBV5-4 | CASKARESSYNEQFF | TGTGCCAGCAAGGCTAGGGAGAGCTCCTACAATGAGCAGTTCTTC
NA | few | TRBJ2-3 | 16 | TRBV18 | CASSPKTVRSTDTQYF | TGTGCCAGCTCACCAAAGACAGTCCGCAGCACAGATACGCAGTATTTT
NA | few | TRBJ2-1 | 15 | TRBV14 | CASSQGLIEYGEQFF | TGTGCCAGCAGCCAGGGGTTAATAGAATATGGTGAGCAGTTCTTC
TRBD1 | NA | TRBJ2-7 | 15 | TRBV15 | CATSRPDRASTAQYF | TGTGCCACCAGCAGGCCGGACAGGGCCTCTACGGCGCAGTACTTC
TRBD2 | few | TRBJ2-1 | 18 | TRBV27 | CASSLHGLAGRTYNEQFF | TGTGCCAGCAGTTTACATGGACTAGCGGGGCGGACTTACAATGAGCAGTTCTTC
NA | NA | TRBJ1-3 | 14 | TRBV3-1 | CASSHSGTGNTIYF | TGTGCCAGCAGTCATTCAGGGACTGGAAACACCATATATTTT
TRBD1 | NA | TRBJ1-4 | 15 | TRBV6-1 | CASSSNRGFNEKLFF | TGTGCCAGCAGTAGCAACAGGGGCTTTAATGAAAAACTGTTTTTT
NA | few | TRBJ2-2 | 15 | TRBV27 | CASSQRMDDGGELFF | TGTGCCAGCAGTCAACGAATGGACGATGGCGGGGAGCTGTTTTTT
TRBD2 | many | TRBJ2-5 | 18 | TRBV11-2 | CASSLGRASGRGEETQYF | TGTGCCAGCAGCTTAGGGAGAGCTAGCGGGAGAGGAGAAGAGACCCAGTACTTC
NA | NA | TRBJ2-7 | 12 | TRBV6-2/TRBV6-3 | CASSYRRHEQYF | TGTGCCAGCAGTTATCGAAGACACGAGCAGTACTTC
TRBD2 | NA | TRBJ2-1 | 16 | TRBV20-1 | CSARARSGGPFDEQFF | TGCAGTGCTAGAGCCCGGTCGGGAGGGCCTTTCGATGAGCAGTTCTTC
NA | NA | TRBJ2-7 | 15 | TRBV7-8 | CASSSRPWESYEQYF | TGTGCCAGCAGCTCCCGGCCGTGGGAGTCCTACGAGCAGTACTTC
NA | NA | TRBJ2-3 | 14 | TRBV6-4 | CASSDGREADTQYF | TGTGCCAGCAGTGACGGCAGGGAGGCAGATACGCAGTATTTT
NA | NA | TRBJ1-1 | 13 | TRBV29-1 | CSVEAQMNTEAFF | TGCAGCGTTGAGGCACAGATGAACACTGAAGCTTTCTTT
TRBD1 | NA | TRBJ1-2 | 15 | TRBV5-4 | CASSLAGQGTYGYTF | TGTGCCAGCAGCTTGGCGGGACAGGGAACCTATGGCTACACCTTC
NA | NA | TRBJ2-1 | 14 | TRBV7-8 | CASSLGDRHNEQFF | TGTGCCAGCAGCTTAGGCGACAGGCACAATGAGCAGTTCTTC
TRBD2 | few | TRBJ2-3 | 14 | TRBV6-2/TRBV6-3 | CAIQASGSLNTQYF | TGTGCCATACAAGCTAGCGGGAGCCTAAATACGCAGTATTTT
NA | few | TRBJ2-7 | 15 | TRBV9 | CASNLKTGTRFEQYF | TGTGCCAGCAACCTTAAAACAGGAACAAGGTTCGAGCAGTACTTC
NA | NA | TRBJ1-2 | 16 | TRBV5-5 | CASSRNQGSLLDGYTF | TGTGCCAGCAGCCGAAATCAGGGATCCCTTTTGGACGGCTACACCTTC
NA | few | TRBJ1-6 | 15 | TRBV4-3 | CASSQVQGLSSPLHF | TGCGCCAGCAGCCAAGTGCAGGGGTTAAGCTCACCCCTCCACTTT